This TCR beta chain was retrieved from a study of cytomegalovirus exposure and HLA in healthy donors. Whole-study context: Previous work identified around 120 million unique TCR beta sequences from about 179 million T cells. Of 398 genotyped donors, around 76% clustered with self-reported Caucasian donors. Study-level points and caveats: Within the data, a cluster of highly shared sequence variants was likely a sequencing artifact. An analysis done earlier found most TCR beta V segments productive about 87% or about 30% of the time.

Primers for the PCR totalled 60 Vbeta and 13 Jbeta. The table came from immunoSEQ multiplex PCR; TCRdb's copy has only in-frame clones and leaves some out. Of 190,000 or so clones in the sample, 75% to 85% were seen once. CDR3 size: 14 residues. Trimming took off 2 bases at V and 4 bases at J, with 11 bases between the two ends. From germline, CDR1 is MNHNY and CDR2 SVGAGI (reference sequence). In regard to this clone: Antigen unknown.

The chain is built from TRBV6-6 and TRBJ1-2; the D is unclear. The sequenced sample was PBMCs. The TCR sequence derives from a boy younger than 18 in good health and CMV-seronegative. The CDR3 nucleotides are TGTGCCAGCAGTTACAAGGCAGGCAGCTATGGCTACACCTTC. Its translation: CASSYKAGSYGYTF.